This T cell receptor beta chain is drawn from a study of shared clonotypes between healthy human individuals. TCRdb keeps only in-frame clones here, not all; method: immunoSEQ multiplex PCR. The data show roughly 520,000 clones, 95% to 96% seen once. The germline V gene encodes CDR1 MDHEN and CDR2 SYDVKM. V was trimmed by 5 bases and J by 1 base, leaving 17 bases between them. The CDR3 loop spans 17 amino acids. The source of this sequence is a woman aged 25-40 years in good health. The genes are TRBV28 and TRBJ2-2; D is perhaps TRBD1 (6 bases). The source material was naive CD4+ T cells sorted from blood. The subset: CD45RA+ positively selected. In DNA, the CDR3 is TGTGCCAGCAGTCCACTAAGACAGGCGGTGAACACCGGGGAGCTGTTTTTT. Its protein is CASSPLRQAVNTGELFF.